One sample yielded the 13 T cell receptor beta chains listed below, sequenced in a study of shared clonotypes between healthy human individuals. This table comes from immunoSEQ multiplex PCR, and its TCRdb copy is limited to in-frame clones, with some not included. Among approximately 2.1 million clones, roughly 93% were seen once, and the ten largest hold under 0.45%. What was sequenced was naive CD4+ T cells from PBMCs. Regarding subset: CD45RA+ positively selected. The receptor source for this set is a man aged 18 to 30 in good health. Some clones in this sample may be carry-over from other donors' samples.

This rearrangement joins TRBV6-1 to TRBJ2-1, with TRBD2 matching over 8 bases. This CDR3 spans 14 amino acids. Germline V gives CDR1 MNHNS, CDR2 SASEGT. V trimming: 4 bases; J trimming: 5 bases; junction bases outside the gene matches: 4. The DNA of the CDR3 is TGTGCCAGCAGTGGGGGACTAGTGAACAATGAGCAGTTCTTC. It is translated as CASSGGLVNNEQFF.

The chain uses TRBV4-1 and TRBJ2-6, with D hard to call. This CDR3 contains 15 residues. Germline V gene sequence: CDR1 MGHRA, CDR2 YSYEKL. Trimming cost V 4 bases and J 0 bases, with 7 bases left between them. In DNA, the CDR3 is TGCGCCAGCAGCCCCCGCCGCTCTGGGGCCAACGTCCTGACTTTC. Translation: CASSPRRSGANVLTF.

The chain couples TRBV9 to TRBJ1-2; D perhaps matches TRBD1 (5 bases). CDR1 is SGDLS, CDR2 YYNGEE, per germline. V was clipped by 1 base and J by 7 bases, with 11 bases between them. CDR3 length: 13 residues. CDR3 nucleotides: TGTGCCAGCAGCGTACACACGAGGGGTGGCTACACCTTC. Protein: CASSVHTRGGYTF. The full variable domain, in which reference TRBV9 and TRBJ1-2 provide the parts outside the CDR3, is DSGVTQTPKHLITATGQRVTLRCSPRSGDLSVYWYQQSLDQGLQFLIQYYNGEERAKGNILERFSAQQFPDLHSELNLSSLELGDSALYFCASSVHTRGGYTFGSGTRLTVV.

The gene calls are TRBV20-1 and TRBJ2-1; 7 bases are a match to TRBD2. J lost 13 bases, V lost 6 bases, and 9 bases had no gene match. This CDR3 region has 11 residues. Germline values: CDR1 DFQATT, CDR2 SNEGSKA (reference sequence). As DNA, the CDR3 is TGCAGTGCCCAGGGAGGGCCCCAACAGTTCTTC. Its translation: CSAQGGPQQFF.

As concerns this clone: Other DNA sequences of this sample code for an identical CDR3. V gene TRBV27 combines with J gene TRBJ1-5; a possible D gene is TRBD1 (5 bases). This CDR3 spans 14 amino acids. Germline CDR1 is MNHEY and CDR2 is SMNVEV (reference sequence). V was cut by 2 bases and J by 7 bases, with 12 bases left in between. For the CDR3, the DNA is TGTGCCAGCAGTTTAGCTGGGGGTGGGCAGCCCCAGCATTTT. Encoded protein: CASSLAGGGQPQHF.

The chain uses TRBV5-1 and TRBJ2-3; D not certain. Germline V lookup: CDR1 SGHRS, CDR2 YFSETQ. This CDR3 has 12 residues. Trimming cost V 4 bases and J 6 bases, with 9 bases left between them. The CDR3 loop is CASSLTLDTQYF. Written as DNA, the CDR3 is TGCGCCAGCAGCCTGACATTGGATACGCAGTATTTT.

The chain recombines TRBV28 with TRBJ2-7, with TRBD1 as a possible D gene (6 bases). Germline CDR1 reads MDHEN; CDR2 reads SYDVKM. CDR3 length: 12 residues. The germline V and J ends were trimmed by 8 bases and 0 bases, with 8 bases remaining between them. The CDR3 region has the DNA TGTGCCAGCGGGACACCCTCCTACGAGCAGTACTTC. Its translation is CASGTPSYEQYF.

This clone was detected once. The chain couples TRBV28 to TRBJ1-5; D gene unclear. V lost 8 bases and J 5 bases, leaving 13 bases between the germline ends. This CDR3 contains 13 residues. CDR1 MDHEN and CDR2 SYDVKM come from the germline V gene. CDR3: CASQTGRDQPQHF. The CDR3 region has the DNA TGTGCCAGCCAAACCGGACGAGATCAGCCCCAGCATTTT.

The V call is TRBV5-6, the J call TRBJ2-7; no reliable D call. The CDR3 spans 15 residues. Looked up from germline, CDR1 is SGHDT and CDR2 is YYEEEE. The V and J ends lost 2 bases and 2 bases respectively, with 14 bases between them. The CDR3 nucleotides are TGTGCCAGCAGCTTCTTACAAGGGCAAACCTACGAGCAGTACTTC. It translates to CASSFLQGQTYEQYF.

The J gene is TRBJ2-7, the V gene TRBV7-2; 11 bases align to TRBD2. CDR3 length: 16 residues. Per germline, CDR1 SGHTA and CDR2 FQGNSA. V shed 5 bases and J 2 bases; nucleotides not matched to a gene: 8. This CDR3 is CASSMYIAGGPYEQYF. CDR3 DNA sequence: TGTGCCAGCAGCATGTACATAGCGGGAGGGCCCTACGAGCAGTACTTC.

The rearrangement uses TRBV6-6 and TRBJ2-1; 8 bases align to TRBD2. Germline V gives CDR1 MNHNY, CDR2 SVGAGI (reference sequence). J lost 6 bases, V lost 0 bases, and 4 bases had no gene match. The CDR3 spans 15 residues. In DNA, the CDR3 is TGTGCCAGCAGTTACTCGAAGGGGACTAGCAATGAGCAGTTCTTC. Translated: CASSYSKGTSNEQFF.

The CDR3 here is CATSRDISAGPYEQYF. CDR3 sequence (DNA): TGTGCCACCAGCAGAGATATTTCAGCGGGCCCCTACGAGCAGTACTTC. The chain is built from TRBV15 and TRBJ2-7; D possibly corresponds to TRBD2 (6 bases). The CDR3 contains 16 residues. The germline V gene encodes CDR1 LNHNV and CDR2 YYDKDF (reference sequence). The V end lost 0 bases, the J end lost 2 bases, and 14 bases lay between the germline ends.

The CDR3 coding sequence is TGTGCCAGCGGTCTATACAATGAGCAGTTCTTC. Amino acids: CASGLYNEQFF. The chain combines TRBV7-3 with TRBJ2-1; D is ambiguous. Germline V CDR1 and CDR2: SGHTA, FQGTGA. CDR3 size: 11 residues. Trimming took 8 bases from V and 4 from J, leaving 6 bases between them.